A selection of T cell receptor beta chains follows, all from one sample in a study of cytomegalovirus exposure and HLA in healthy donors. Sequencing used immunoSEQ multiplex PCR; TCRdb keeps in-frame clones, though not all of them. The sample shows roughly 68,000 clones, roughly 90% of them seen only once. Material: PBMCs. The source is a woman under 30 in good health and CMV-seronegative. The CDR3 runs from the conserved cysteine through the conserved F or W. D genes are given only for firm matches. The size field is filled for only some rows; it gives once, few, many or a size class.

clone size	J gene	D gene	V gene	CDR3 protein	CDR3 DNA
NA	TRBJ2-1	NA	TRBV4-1	CASSQDGRRASFYEQFF	TGCGCCAGCAGCCAAGACGGGCGGCGGGCCAGTTTTTATGAGCAGTTCTTC
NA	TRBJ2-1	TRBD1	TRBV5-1	CASSDRTGGPEQFF	TGCGCCAGCAGCGACCGGACAGGGGGCCCTGAGCAGTTCTTC
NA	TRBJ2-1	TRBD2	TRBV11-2	CASSLGAGGLNEQFF	TGTGCCAGCAGCTTGGGGGCGGGGGGGCTCAATGAGCAGTTCTTC
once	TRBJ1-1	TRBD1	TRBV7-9	CASSRRTGGNTEAFF	TGTGCCAGCAGCCGGAGGACAGGGGGAAACACTGAAGCTTTCTTT
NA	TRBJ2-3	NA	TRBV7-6	CASSLATRDTQYF	TGTGCCAGCAGCTTAGCTACGAGGGATACGCAGTATTTT
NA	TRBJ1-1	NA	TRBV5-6	CASSLARRTTNTEAFF	TGTGCCAGCAGCTTGGCCCGACGGACTACGAACACTGAAGCTTTCTTT
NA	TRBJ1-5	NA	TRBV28	CASSLWRDQPQHF	TGTGCCAGCAGTTTATGGCGAGATCAGCCCCAGCATTTT
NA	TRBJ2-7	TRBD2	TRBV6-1	CASSATSGSSYEQYF	TGTGCCAGCAGCGCAACTAGCGGGAGCTCCTACGAGCAGTACTTC
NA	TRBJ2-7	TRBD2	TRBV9	CASSVASGEQPYEQYF	TGTGCCAGCAGCGTTGCCAGCGGGGAGCAACCCTACGAGCAGTACTTC
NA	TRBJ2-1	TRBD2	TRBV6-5	CATAGGAPPYNEQFF	TGTGCCACAGCGGGGGGGGCCCCCCCCTACAATGAGCAGTTCTTC
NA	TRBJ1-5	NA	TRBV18	CASSPVQIPGNVDQPQHF	TGTGCCAGCTCACCAGTCCAAATTCCAGGGAATGTTGATCAGCCCCAGCATTTT
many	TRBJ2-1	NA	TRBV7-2	CASSSATGGWDEQFF	TGTGCCAGCAGCTCCGCGACTGGGGGGTGGGATGAGCAGTTCTTC
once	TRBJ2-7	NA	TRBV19	CASSMGAGIEQYF	TGTGCCAGTAGTATGGGGGCAGGGATCGAGCAGTACTTC
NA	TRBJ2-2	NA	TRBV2	CASSPSGANTGELFF	TGTGCCAGCAGTCCGTCAGGGGCGAACACCGGGGAGCTGTTTTTT
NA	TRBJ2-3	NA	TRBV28	CASSPPVGQADTQYF	TGTGCCAGCAGCCCACCTGTGGGGCAGGCAGATACGCAGTATTTT
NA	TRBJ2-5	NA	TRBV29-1	CSVGGETQYF	TGCAGCGTTGGAGGGGAGACCCAGTACTTC
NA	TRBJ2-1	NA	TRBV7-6	CASSPSGGGSAAYNEQFF	TGTGCCAGCAGCCCTTCCGGGGGCGGGAGTGCAGCATACAATGAGCAGTTCTTC
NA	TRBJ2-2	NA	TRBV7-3	CASSINYNTGELFF	TGTGCCAGCAGCATTAACTATAACACCGGGGAGCTGTTTTTT